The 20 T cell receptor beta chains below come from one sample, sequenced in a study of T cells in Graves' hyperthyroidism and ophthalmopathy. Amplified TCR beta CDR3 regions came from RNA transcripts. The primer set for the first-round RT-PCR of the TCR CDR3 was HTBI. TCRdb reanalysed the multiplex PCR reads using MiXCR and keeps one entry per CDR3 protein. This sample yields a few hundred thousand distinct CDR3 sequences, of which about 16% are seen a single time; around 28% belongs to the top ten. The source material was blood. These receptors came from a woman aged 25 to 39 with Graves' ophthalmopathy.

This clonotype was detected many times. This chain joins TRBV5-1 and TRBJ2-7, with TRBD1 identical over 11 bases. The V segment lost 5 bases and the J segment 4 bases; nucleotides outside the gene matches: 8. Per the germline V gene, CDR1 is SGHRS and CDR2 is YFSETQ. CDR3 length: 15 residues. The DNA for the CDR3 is TGCGCCAGCAGGTTTCAGGACAGGGGGCATTACGAGCAGTACTTC. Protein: CASRFQDRGHYEQYF.

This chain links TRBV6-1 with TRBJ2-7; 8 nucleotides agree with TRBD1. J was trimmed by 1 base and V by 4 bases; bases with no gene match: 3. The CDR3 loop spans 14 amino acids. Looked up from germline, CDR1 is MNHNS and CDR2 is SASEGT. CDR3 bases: TGTGCCAGCAGTGCCCGGGACAGGTCCTACGAGCAGTACTTC. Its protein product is CASSARDRSYEQYF.

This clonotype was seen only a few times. The CDR3 sequence is CASSPSGGADTQYF. In nucleotides, the CDR3 is TGTGCCAGCAGCCCTAGCGGGGGAGCAGATACGCAGTATTTT. V is TRBV6-1 and J is TRBJ2-3; TRBD2 agrees at 10 bases. Unmatched junction bases numbered 4, after V lost 6 bases and J lost 4 bases. This CDR3 is 14 amino acids long. Germline loops: CDR1 MNHNS, CDR2 SASEGT.

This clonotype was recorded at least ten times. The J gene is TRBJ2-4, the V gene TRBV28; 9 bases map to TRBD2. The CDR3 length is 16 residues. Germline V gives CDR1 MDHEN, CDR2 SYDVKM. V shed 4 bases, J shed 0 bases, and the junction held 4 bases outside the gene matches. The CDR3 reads CASSSGGREAKNIQYF. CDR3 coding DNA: TGTGCCAGCAGTTCCGGCGGGAGGGAAGCCAAAAACATTCAGTACTTC.

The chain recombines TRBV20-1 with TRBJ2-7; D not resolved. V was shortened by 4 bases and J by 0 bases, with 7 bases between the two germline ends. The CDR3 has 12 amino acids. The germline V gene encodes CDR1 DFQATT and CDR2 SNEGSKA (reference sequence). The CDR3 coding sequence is TGCAGTGCTACCCCGAGCTCCTACGAGCAGTACTTC. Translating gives CSATPSSYEQYF.

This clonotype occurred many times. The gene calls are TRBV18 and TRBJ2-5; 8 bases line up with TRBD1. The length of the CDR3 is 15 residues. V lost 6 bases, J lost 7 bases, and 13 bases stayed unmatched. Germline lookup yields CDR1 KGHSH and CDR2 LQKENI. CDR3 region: CASSAYRDRSSTQYF. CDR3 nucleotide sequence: TGTGCCAGCTCGGCATACCGGGACAGGAGTTCGACCCAGTACTTC. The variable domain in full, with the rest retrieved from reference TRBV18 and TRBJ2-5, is NAGVMQNPRHLVRRRGQEARLRCSPMKGHSHVYWYRQLPEEGLKFMVYLQKENIIDESGMPKERFSAEFPKEGPSILRIQQVVRGDSAAYFCASSAYRDRSSTQYFGPGTRLLVL.

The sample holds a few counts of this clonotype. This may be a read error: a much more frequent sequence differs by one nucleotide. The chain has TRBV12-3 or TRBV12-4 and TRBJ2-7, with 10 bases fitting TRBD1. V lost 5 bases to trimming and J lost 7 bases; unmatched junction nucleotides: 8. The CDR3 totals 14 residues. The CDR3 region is CASSTGTGASEQYF. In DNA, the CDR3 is TGTGCCAGCAGTACCGGGACAGGGGCAAGTGAGCAGTACTTC.

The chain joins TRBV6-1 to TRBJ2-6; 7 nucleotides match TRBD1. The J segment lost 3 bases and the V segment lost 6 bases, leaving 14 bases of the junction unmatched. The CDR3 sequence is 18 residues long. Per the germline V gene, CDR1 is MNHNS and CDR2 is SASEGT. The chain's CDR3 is CASSRWEGGAGGANVLTF. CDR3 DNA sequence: TGTGCCAGCAGCCGGTGGGAAGGGGGCGCGGGTGGGGCCAACGTCCTGACTTTC.

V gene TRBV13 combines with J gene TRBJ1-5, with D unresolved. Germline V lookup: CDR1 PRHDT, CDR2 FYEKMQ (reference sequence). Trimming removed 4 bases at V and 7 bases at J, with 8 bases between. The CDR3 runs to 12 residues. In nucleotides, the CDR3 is TGTGCCAGCAGCTCCCTTGGGCAGCCCCAGCATTTT. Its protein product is CASSSLGQPQHF.

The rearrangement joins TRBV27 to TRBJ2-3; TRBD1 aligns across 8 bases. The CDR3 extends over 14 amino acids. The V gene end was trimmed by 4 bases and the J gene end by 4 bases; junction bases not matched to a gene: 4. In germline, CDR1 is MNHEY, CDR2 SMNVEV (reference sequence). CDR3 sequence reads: CASSSRQGSDTQYF. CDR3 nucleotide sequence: TGTGCCAGCAGTTCACGACAGGGGTCAGATACGCAGTATTTT.

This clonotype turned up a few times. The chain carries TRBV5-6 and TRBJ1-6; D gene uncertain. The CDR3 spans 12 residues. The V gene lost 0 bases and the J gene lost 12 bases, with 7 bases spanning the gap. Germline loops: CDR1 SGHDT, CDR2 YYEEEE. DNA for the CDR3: TGTGCCAGCAGCTTGGTCGGGAGACCCCTCCACTTT. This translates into CASSLVGRPLHF.

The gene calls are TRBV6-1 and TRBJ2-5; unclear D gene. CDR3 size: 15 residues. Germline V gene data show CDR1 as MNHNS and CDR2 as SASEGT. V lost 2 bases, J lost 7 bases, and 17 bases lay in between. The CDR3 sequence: CASSEIGLVAATQYF. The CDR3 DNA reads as TGTGCCAGCAGTGAAATCGGATTAGTGGCTGCGACCCAGTACTTC.

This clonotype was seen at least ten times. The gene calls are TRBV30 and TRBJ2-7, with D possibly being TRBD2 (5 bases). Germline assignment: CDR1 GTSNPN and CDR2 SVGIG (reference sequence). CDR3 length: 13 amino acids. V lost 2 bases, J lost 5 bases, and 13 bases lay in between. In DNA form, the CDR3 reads TGTGCCTGGAGTTCGAGGGTGGGGAACGAGCAGTACTTC. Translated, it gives CAWSSRVGNEQYF.

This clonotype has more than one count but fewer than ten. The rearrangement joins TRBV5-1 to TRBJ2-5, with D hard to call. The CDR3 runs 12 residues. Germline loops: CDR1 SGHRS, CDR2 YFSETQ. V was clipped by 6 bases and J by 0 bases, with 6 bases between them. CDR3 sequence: CASKNDQETQYF. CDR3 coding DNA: TGCGCCAGCAAAAATGACCAAGAGACCCAGTACTTC.

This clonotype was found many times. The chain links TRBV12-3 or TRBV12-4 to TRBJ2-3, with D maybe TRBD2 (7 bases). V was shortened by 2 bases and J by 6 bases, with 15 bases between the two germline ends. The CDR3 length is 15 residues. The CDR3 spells CASSLLQGGIDTQYF. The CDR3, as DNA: TGTGCCAGCAGTTTATTACAGGGAGGGATCGATACGCAGTATTTT.

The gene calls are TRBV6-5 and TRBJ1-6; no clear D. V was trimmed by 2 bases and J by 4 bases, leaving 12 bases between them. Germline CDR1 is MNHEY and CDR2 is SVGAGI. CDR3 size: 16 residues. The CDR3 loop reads CASSYPPGLYNSPLHF. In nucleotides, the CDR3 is TGTGCCAGCAGTTACCCCCCCGGACTTTATAATTCACCCCTCCACTTT.

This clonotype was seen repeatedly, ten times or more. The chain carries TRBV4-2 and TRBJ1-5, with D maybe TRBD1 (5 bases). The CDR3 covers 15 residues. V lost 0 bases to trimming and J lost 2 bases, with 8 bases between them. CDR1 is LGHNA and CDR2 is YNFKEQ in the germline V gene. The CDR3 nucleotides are TGTGCCAGCAGCCAAGATAGGGGCCGCAATCAGCCCCAGCATTTT. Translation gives CASSQDRGRNQPQHF.

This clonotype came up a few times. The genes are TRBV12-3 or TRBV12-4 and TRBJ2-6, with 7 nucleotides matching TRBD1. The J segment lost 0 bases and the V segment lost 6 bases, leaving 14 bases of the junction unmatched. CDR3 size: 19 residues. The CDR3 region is CASRHGRGQPSSGANVLTF. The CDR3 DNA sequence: TGTGCCAGCAGACATGGCCGGGGACAGCCCTCCTCTGGGGCCAACGTCCTGACTTTC.

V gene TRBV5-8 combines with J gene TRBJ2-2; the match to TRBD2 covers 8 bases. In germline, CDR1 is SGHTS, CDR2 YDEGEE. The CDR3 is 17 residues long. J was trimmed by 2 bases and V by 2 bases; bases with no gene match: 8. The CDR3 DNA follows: TGTGCCAGCAGCTTTGGTCTAGCGGGCGATAACACCGGGGAGCTGTTTTTT. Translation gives CASSFGLAGDNTGELFF. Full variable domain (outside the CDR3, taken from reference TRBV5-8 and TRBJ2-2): EAGVTQSPTHLIKTRGQQATLRCSPISGHTSVYWYQQALGLGLQFLLWYDEGEERNRGNFPPRFSGRQFPNYSSELNVNALELEDSALYLCASSFGLAGDNTGELFFGEGSRLTVL.

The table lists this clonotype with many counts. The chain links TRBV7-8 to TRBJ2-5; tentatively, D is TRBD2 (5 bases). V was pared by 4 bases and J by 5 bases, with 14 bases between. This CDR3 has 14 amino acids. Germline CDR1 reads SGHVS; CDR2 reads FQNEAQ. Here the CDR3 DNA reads TGTGCCAGCAGCTCCAGCGGCTTAGGGGAGACCCAGTACTTC. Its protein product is CASSSSGLGETQYF.